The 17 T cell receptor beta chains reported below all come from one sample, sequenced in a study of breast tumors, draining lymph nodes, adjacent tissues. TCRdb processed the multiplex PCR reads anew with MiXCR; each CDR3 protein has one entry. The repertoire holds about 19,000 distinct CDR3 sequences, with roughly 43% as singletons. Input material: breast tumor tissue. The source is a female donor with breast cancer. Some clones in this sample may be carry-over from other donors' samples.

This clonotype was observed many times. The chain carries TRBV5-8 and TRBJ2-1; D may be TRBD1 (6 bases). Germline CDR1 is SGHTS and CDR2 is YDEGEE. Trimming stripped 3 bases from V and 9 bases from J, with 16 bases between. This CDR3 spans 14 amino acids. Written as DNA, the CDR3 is TGTGCCAGCAGCTACGGACAGAGCGAGACTGAGCAGTTCTTC. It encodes CASSYGQSETEQFF. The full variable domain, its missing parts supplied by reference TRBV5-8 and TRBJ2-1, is EAGVTQSPTHLIKTRGQQATLRCSPISGHTSVYWYQQALGLGLQFLLWYDEGEERNRGNFPPRFSGRQFPNYSSELNVNALELEDSALYLCASSYGQSETEQFFGPGTRLTVL.

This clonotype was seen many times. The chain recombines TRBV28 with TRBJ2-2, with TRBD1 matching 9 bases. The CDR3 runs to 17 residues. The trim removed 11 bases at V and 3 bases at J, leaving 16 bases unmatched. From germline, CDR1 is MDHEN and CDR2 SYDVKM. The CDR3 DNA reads TGTGCCGCGAAGAAGCCTGGGACAGGGAAACACACCGGGGAGCTGTTTTTT. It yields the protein CAAKKPGTGKHTGELFF. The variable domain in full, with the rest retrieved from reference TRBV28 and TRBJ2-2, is DVKVTQSSRYLVKRTGEKVFLECVQDMDHENMFWYRQDPGLGLRLIYFSYDVKMKEKGDIPEGYSVSREKKERFSLILESASTNQTSMYLCAAKKPGTGKHTGELFFGEGSRLTVL.

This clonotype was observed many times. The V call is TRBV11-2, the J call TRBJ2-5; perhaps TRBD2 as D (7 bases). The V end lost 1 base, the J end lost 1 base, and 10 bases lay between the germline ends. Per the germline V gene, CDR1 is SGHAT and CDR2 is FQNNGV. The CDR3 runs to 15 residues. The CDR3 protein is CASSLGGGPQETQYF. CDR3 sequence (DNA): TGTGCCAGCAGCTTAGGGGGGGGCCCCCAAGAGACCCAGTACTTC.

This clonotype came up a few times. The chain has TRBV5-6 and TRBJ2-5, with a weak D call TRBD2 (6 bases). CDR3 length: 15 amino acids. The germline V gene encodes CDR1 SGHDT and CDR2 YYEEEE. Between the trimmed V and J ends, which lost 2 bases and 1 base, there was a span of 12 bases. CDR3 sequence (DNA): TGTGCCAGCAGCTTTTTCGTGGGGGGCCAAGAGACCCAGTACTTC. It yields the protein CASSFFVGGQETQYF. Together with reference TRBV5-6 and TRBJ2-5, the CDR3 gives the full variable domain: DAGVTQSPTHLIKTRGQQVTLRCSPKSGHDTVSWYQQALGQGPQFIFQYYEEEERQRGNFPDRFSGHQFPNYSSELNVNALLLGDSALYLCASSFFVGGQETQYFGPGTRLLVL.

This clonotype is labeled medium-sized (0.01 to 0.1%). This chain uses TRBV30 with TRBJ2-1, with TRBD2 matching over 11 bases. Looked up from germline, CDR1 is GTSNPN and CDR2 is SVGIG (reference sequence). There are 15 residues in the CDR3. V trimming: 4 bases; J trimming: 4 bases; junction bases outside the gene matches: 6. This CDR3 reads CAWNFGTSGYNEQFF. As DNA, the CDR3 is TGTGCCTGGAACTTCGGGACTAGCGGTTACAATGAGCAGTTCTTC.

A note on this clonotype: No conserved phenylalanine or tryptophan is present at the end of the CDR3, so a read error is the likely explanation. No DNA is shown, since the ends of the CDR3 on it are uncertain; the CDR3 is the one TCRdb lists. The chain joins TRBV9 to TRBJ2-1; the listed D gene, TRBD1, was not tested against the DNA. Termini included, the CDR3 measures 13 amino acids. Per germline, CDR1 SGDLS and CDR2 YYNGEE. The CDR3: CASSVGPGGGQFL.

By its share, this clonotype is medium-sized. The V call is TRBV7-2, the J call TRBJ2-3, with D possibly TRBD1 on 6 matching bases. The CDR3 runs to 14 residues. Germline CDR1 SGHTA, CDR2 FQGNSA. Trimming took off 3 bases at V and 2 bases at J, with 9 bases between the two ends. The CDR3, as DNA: TGTGCCAGCAGCTTGGCAGGGGCCACAGATACGCAGTATTTT. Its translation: CASSLAGATDTQYF.

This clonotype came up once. Here the CDR3 reads CATDGTGSSPLHF. The CDR3 DNA reads as TGTGCCACCGACGGGACAGGGAGTTCACCCCTCCACTTT. The V and J genes are TRBV2 and TRBJ1-6, with TRBD1 identical over 9 bases. Germline CDR1 and CDR2: SNHLY and FYNNEI. The CDR3 has 13 amino acids. V was pared by 10 bases and J by 9 bases, with 7 bases of the junction left unmatched.

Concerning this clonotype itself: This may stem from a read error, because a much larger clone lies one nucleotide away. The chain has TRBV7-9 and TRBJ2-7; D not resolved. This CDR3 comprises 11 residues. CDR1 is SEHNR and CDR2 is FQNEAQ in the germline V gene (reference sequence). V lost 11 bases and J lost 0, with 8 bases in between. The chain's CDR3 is CAGTDSYEQYF. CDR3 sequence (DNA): TGTGCCGGCACCGACTCCTACGAGCAGTACTTC.

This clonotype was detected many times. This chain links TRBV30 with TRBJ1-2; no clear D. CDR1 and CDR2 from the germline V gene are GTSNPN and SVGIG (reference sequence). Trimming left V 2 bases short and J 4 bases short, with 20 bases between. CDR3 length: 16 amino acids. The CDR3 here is CAWSTAGREFAYGYTF. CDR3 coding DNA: TGTGCCTGGAGTACCGCCGGGAGGGAGTTTGCCTATGGCTACACCTTC.

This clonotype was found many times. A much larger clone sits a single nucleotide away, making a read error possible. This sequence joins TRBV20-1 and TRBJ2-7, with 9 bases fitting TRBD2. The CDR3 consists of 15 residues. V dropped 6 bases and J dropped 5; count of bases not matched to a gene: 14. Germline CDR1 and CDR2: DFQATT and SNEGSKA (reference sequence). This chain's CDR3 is CSARPGLARSDEQYF. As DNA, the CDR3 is TGCAGTGCGAGACCGGGACTAGCTAGGTCCGACGAGCAGTACTTC.

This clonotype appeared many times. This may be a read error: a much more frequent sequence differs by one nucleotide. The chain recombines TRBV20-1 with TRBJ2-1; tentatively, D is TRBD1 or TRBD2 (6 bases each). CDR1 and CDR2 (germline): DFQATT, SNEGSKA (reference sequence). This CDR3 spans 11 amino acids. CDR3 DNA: TGCTCAGGAGGGGGGAACAATGAGCAGTCCTTC. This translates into CSGGGNNEQSF.

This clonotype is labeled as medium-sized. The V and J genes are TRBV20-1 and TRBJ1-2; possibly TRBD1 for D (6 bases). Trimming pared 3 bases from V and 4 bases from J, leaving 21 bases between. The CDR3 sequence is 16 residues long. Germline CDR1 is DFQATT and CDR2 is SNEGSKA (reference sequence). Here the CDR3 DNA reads TGCAGTGCTAGTACGAATGGGAATCTCAGGGGCTATGGCTACACCTTC. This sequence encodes CSASTNGNLRGYGYTF.

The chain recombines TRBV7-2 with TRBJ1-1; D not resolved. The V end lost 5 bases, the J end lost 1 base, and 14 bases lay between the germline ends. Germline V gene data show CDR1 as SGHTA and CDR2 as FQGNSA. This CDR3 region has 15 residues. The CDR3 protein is CASSPTGLRNTEAFF. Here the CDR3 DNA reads TGTGCCAGCAGCCCCACCGGACTTAGGAACACTGAAGCTTTCTTT.

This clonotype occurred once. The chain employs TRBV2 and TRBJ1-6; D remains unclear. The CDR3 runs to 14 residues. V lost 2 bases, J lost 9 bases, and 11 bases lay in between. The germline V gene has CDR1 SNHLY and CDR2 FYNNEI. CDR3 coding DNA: TGTGCCAGCAGTGAACCTGTCGACCGTTCACCCCTCCACTTT. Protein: CASSEPVDRSPLHF.

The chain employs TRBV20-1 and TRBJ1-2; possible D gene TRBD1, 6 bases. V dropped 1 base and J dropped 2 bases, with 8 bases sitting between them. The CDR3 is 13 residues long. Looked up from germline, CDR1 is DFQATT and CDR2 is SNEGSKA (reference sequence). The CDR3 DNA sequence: TGCAGTGCTAGAGCCCAGGGGAACTATGGCTACACCTTC. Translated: CSARAQGNYGYTF.

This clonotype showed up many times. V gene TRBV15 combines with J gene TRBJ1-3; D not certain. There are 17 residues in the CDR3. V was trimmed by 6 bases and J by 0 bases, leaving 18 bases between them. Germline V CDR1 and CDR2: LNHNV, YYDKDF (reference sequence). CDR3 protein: CATRSSAEAFSGNTIYF. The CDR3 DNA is TGTGCCACCAGGAGTAGTGCGGAGGCGTTCTCTGGAAACACCATATATTTT.